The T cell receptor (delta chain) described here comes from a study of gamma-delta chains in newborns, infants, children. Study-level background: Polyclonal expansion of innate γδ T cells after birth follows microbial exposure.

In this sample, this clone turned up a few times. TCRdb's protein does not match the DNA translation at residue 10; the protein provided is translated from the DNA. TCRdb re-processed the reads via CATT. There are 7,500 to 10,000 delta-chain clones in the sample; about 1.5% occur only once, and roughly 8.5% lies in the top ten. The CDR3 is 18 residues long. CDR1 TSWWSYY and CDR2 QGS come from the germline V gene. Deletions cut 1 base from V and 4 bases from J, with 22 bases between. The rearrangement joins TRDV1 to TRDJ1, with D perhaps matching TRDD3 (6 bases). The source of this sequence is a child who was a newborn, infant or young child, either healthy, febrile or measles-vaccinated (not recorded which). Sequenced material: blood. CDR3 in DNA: TGTGCTCTTGGGGAACCCGTATTGGTGAGGATACTTTTCGATAAACTCATCTTT. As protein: CALGEPVLVRILFDKLIF.